This T cell receptor (beta chain) was obtained from a study of human T cells and chemical hapten exposure. Study-wide results and limits: Because all patients had alopecia, their immune responses might differ from healthy ones.

Time point here: pre-sensitization, week 0. Treatment of the sample: therapeutic diphenylcyclopropenone sensitization with weekly scalp DPC. As regards this clonotype: Its specificity is not known.

From the RACE reads, TCRdb called clonotypes with MiXCR, one entry per CDR3 protein. Among approximately 80,000 distinct CDR3 sequences, around 15% were seen once, and the ten largest hold more than 3.5%. This clonotype was obtained from a woman aged 45-65 years with alopecia areata. Some clones in this sample may be carry-over from other donors' samples. This material consisted of whole blood, taken in connection with sensitization to the hapten diphenylcyclopropenone (DPC).

The CDR3 DNA is TGTGCCAGCAGTTTCCCCCGCCCCGAGACCCAGTACTTC. It translates to CASSFPRPETQYF. The chain links TRBV28 to TRBJ2-5, with D unclear. Germline CDR1 MDHEN, CDR2 SYDVKM. The CDR3 is 13 amino acids. The ends were cut back, 3 bases at V and 5 bases at J, with 10 bases in the middle.